This is a list of T cell receptor beta chains from one sample in a study of blood T cell repertoires in COVID-19. Assay used: immunoSEQ multiplex PCR; TCRdb lists only in-frame clones, some missing. The table shows about 220,000 clones, with 65% to 85% occurring only once. The sample consisted of peripheral blood. All receptors derive from a woman aged 55 to 70 with acute or convalescent COVID-19. The CDR3 runs from the conserved cysteine through the conserved F or W. D genes are given only for firm matches. Size tells how often a clone was seen (once, few, many) or the class of an expanded clone, and some rows leave it out.

v_gene	d_gene	j_gene	abundance	CDR3nt	CDR3aa
TRBV7-9	.	TRBJ1-2	.	TGTGCCAGCAGCTCGGAAGCAGGAAGAATTGGCTACACCTTC	CASSSEAGRIGYTF
TRBV15	.	TRBJ2-7	once	TGTGCCACCAGCAGAGATTTAGATGTCCACGAGCAGTACTTC	CATSRDLDVHEQYF
TRBV6-2/TRBV6-3	.	TRBJ1-2	.	TGTGCCAGCAGTAAACAGGGAGAAGAAAGGTATGGCTACACCTTC	CASSKQGEERYGYTF
TRBV9	.	TRBJ2-3	.	TGTGCCAGCAGCCCCACGGGTAGTGATACGCAGTATTTT	CASSPTGSDTQYF
TRBV19	TRBD1	TRBJ1-1	.	TGTGCCAGTAGTACCTTCCGGGACAGCGTTCAGGACACTGAAGCTTTCTTT	CASSTFRDSVQDTEAFF
TRBV30	.	TRBJ1-1	.	TGTGCCTGGGGGGGGCCTCCTATGAACACTGAAGCTTTCTTT	CAWGGPPMNTEAFF
TRBV3-1/TRBV3-2	.	TRBJ1-1	.	TGTGCCAGCAGCCAAGCAGGCCCCACTGAAGCTTTCTTT	CASSQAGPTEAFF
TRBV30	.	TRBJ1-1	.	TGTGCCTGGAGTGCAGGGAACACTGAAGCTTTCTTT	CAWSAGNTEAFF
TRBV19	.	TRBJ2-2	.	TGTGCCAGTAGTATCAAAGCAGGGAACACCGGGGAGCTGTTTTTT	CASSIKAGNTGELFF
TRBV2	.	TRBJ2-7	once	TGTGCCAGCAGTGAACAGGGACATACTTCTTACGAGCAGTACTTC	CASSEQGHTSYEQYF
TRBV5-4	TRBD1	TRBJ1-1	.	TGTGCCAGCAGCAGGGGACAGTTGAACACTGAAGCTTTCTTT	CASSRGQLNTEAFF
TRBV4-3	TRBD1	TRBJ1-4	.	TGCGCCAGCAGCCAAGGGGACAGGGATAATGAAAAACTGTTTTTT	CASSQGDRDNEKLFF
TRBV7-2	.	TRBJ2-5	.	TGTGCCAGCAGCTTAGCCAGAGGAAGTAGCTTCGGTCCAGAGACCCAGTACTTC	CASSLARGSSFGPETQYF
TRBV24-1	TRBD1	TRBJ1-5	.	TGTGCCACCAGTGGTGGACAGGGTAGCAATCAGCCCCAGCATTTT	CATSGGQGSNQPQHF
TRBV10-1	.	TRBJ2-7	.	TGCGCCAGCAGTGAGTCCAGGACTGAAATCTCCTACGAGCAGTACTTC	CASSESRTEISYEQYF
TRBV7-9	.	TRBJ1-2	.	TGTGCCAGCACCCCCTTGACAGCTACTAACTATGGCTACACCTTC	CASTPLTATNYGYTF
TRBV24-1	.	TRBJ2-3	few	TGTGCCACCAGTGATTCGGCGCGGACAGATACGCAGTATTTT	CATSDSARTDTQYF
TRBV19	TRBD1	TRBJ2-4	.	TGTGCCAGTGGACAGGGGCCCGGTAACATTCAGTACTTC	CASGQGPGNIQYF
TRBV27	TRBD2	TRBJ2-1	.	TGTGCCAGCAGTTTATCGGATAGCGGGGGTGGCAATGAGCAGTTCTTC	CASSLSDSGGGNEQFF
TRBV29-1	.	TRBJ1-1	.	TGCAGCGCGGTGGGGCAGGGCGGCACTGAAGCTTTCTTT	CSAVGQGGTEAFF
TRBV4-2	.	TRBJ1-1	.	TGTGCCAGCAGCCAAGAACTCTCCTTAATAACTGAAGCTTTCTTT	CASSQELSLITEAFF
TRBV30	TRBD1	TRBJ1-2	.	TGTGCCTGTCCGAAGAAACAGGGGACCCTCTATGGCTACACCTTC	CACPKKQGTLYGYTF
TRBV4-1	TRBD1	TRBJ2-7	once	TGCGCCAGCAGCCAAGACGGCAGGGGGTTGTACGAGCAGTACTTC	CASSQDGRGLYEQYF
TRBV14	.	TRBJ1-5	.	TGTGCCAGCAGCCAGCCCCCCGGTCCCCAGCATTTT	CASSQPPGPQHF
TRBV7-2	.	TRBJ1-6	.	TGTGCCAGCAGCTTATTTGAGAATTCACCCCTCCACTTT	CASSLFENSPLHF
TRBV19	TRBD1	TRBJ2-1	.	TGTGCCAGTAGTATTTCGACAGGGTACAATGAGCAGTTCTTC	CASSISTGYNEQFF
TRBV2	TRBD1	TRBJ1-5	.	TGTGCCAGCGGGGACAGGGGAAGGGGTCAGCCCCAGCATTTT	CASGDRGRGQPQHF
TRBV6-5	.	TRBJ1-3	.	TGTGCCAGCAGTTACTCCGGGACTGGAAACACCATATATTTT	CASSYSGTGNTIYF
TRBV11-3	.	TRBJ2-3	few	TGTGCCAGCAGCTTAGGACAGAGGTCTAGCACAGATACGCAGTATTTT	CASSLGQRSSTDTQYF
TRBV3-1/TRBV3-2	.	TRBJ1-2	once	TGTGCCAGCAGCCAAGATCCCTTCTATGGCTACACCTTC	CASSQDPFYGYTF
TRBV7-9	.	TRBJ1-2	.	TGTGCCAGCAGCTTAGGACAGAACTATGGCTACACCTTC	CASSLGQNYGYTF
TRBV6-2/TRBV6-3	.	TRBJ2-3	.	TGTGCCAGCAGTTATCCTCGGGGGGCATCGGATACGCAGTATTTT	CASSYPRGASDTQYF
TRBV7-2	TRBD1	TRBJ1-4	.	TGTGCCAGCAGCTTAGGACAGGGGGCTAGGGAAAAACTGTTTTTT	CASSLGQGAREKLFF
TRBV19	.	TRBJ1-5	.	TGTGCCAGTAGTATAATAGGACTCGGGAGCAATCAGCCCCAGCATTTT	CASSIIGLGSNQPQHF
TRBV20-1	.	TRBJ1-1	.	TGCAGTGCTAGTAACCCCGGCAGGATGAACACTGAAGCTTTCTTT	CSASNPGRMNTEAFF
TRBV4-3	.	TRBJ1-3	few	TGCGCCAGCAGCCAAGAACAGGGTTCGGCAAACACCATATATTTT	CASSQEQGSANTIYF
TRBV6-5	TRBD1	TRBJ1-6	.	TGTGCCAGCAGCTCGGGACAGAGTAATTCACCCCTCCACTTT	CASSSGQSNSPLHF
TRBV6-2/TRBV6-3	TRBD2	TRBJ2-5	.	TGTGCCAGCAGTTACGACATTGGACTAGCGGGTTGGGCTGAGACCCAGTACTTC	CASSYDIGLAGWAETQYF
TRBV5-1	.	TRBJ1-1	.	TGCGCCAGCAGCTTGGATTCATCCGGGGACACTGAAGCTTTCTTT	CASSLDSSGDTEAFF
TRBV3-1/TRBV3-2	TRBD2	TRBJ2-1	.	TGTGCCAGCAGCCAAGCTAGCGGGGGGTACAATGAGCAGTTCTTC	CASSQASGGYNEQFF
TRBV3-1/TRBV3-2	TRBD2	TRBJ2-7	.	TGTGCCAGCAGCTACGGGACTAGCGCCTACGAGCAGTACTTC	CASSYGTSAYEQYF
TRBV10-3	TRBD1	TRBJ1-1	few	TGTGCCATCAGAGGGACAGACTCTCACACTGAAGCTTTCTTT	CAIRGTDSHTEAFF
TRBV3-1/TRBV3-2	TRBD2	TRBJ2-3	once	TGTGCCAGCAGCCAAGGACTAGCGGGTGATACGCAGTATTTT	CASSQGLAGDTQYF
TRBV2	.	TRBJ2-1	.	TGTGCCAGCAGTGCACAGGGATTCAATGAGCAGTTCTTC	CASSAQGFNEQFF
TRBV19	.	TRBJ2-7	.	TGTGCCAGTAGAGACAGCTACGAGCAGTACTTC	CASRDSYEQYF
TRBV6-2/TRBV6-3	TRBD1	TRBJ2-3	.	TGTGCCAGCAGTCCCGGGACAGGGTACACAGATACGCAGTATTTT	CASSPGTGYTDTQYF
TRBV5-4	TRBD1	TRBJ1-2	.	TGTGCCAGCAGGTTCTTGGGGACAGGTCCCTCTTATGGCTACACCTTC	CASRFLGTGPSYGYTF
TRBV3-1/TRBV3-2	.	TRBJ1-1	.	TGTGCCAGCAGCCAAGATGGGAGGAGGAACACTGAAGCTTTCTTT	CASSQDGRRNTEAFF
TRBV2	.	TRBJ1-1	.	TGTGCCAGCAGTGAAGCGCTTCCGGGGTTCGGCACTGAAGCTTTCTTT	CASSEALPGFGTEAFF
TRBV7-9	.	TRBJ1-3	.	TGTGCCAGCAGCTTAGCCGGGAACAGGGCTGGAAACACCATATATTTT	CASSLAGNRAGNTIYF
TRBV4-2	TRBD1	TRBJ1-4	.	TGTGCCAGCAGCCAGGACAGGGGGCGGTCTAGCGAAAAACTGTTTTTT	CASSQDRGRSSEKLFF
TRBV19	.	TRBJ1-2	once	TGTGCCAGTTTAGACAGACACCGATTCTATGGCTACACCTTC	CASLDRHRFYGYTF
TRBV29-1	TRBD1	TRBJ1-3	.	TGCAGCGACCCCCGTACAGGACAGGGGGGAAACACCATATATTTT	CSDPRTGQGGNTIYF
TRBV5-5	TRBD1	TRBJ2-7	.	TGTGCCAGCAGCTTATCCGGGACAGGAAACTACGAGCAGTACTTC	CASSLSGTGNYEQYF
TRBV7-9	TRBD2	TRBJ2-7	.	TGTGCCAGCAGCTTAGAAGCGGGGTACGAGCAGTACTTC	CASSLEAGYEQYF
TRBV6-5	TRBD2	TRBJ2-3	.	TGTGCCAGCAGACTACAAGCCGGGACTAGCGGAACGCAGTATTTT	CASRLQAGTSGTQYF
TRBV30	.	TRBJ1-2	.	TGTGCCTGGACCGGGACAACTAACTATGGCTACACCTTC	CAWTGTTNYGYTF
TRBV28	TRBD1	TRBJ2-7	.	TGTGCCAGCAGCGGGGGGGCAACCGGGACAGGGGACGAGCAGTACTTC	CASSGGATGTGDEQYF
TRBV3-1/TRBV3-2	.	TRBJ1-6	few	TGTGCCAGCAGCCAAGGATGGGGAGCCCTTAATTCACCCCTCCACTTT	CASSQGWGALNSPLHF
TRBV6-5	.	TRBJ1-4	.	TGTGCCAGCAGTTACGGGACATTTGAAAAACTGTTTTTT	CASSYGTFEKLFF